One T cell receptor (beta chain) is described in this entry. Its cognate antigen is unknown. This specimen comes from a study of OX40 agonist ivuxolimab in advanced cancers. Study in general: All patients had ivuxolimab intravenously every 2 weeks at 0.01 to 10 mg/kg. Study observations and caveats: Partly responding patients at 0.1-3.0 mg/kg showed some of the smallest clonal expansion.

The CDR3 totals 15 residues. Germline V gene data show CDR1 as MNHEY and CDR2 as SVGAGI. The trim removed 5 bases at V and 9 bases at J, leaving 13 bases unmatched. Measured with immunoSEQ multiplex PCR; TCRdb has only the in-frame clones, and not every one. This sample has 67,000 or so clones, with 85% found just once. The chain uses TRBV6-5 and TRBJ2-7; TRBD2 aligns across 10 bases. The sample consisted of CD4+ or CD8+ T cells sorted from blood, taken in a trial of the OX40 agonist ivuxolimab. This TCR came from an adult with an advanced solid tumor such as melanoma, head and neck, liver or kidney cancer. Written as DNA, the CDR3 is TGTGCCAGCAGTCATGGACTAGCGGCTTCTGGGGTGCAGTACTTC. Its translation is CASSHGLAASGVQYF.